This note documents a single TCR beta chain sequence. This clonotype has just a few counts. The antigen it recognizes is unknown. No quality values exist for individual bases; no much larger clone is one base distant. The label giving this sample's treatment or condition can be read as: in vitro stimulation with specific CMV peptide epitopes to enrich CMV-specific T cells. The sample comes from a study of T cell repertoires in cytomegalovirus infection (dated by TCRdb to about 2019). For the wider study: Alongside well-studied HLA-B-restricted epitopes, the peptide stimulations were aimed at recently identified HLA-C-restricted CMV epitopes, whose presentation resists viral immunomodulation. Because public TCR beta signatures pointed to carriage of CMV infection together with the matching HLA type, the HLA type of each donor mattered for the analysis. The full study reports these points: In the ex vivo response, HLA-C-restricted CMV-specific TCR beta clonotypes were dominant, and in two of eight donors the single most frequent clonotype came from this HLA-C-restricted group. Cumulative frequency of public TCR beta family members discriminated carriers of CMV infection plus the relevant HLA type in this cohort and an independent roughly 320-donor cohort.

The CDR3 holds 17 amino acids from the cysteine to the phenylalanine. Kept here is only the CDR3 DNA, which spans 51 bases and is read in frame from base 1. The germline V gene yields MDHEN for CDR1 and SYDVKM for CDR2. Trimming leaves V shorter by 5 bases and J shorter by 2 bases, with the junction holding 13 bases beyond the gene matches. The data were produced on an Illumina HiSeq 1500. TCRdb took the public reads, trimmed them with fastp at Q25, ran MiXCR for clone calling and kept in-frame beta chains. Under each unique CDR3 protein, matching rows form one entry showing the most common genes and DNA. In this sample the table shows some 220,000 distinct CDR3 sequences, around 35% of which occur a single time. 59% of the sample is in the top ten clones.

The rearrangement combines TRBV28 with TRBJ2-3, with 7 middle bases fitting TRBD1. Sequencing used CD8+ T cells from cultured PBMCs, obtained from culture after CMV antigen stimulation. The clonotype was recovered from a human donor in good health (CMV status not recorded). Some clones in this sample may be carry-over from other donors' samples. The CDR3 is CASSPSGPGQATDTQYF. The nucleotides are TGTGCCAGCAGTCCCTCTGGCCCCGGACAGGCCACAGATACGCAGTATTTT.